The clone carrying this TCR beta chain was counted a few times. Its specificity is unknown. The data belong to a study of regulatory T cells in long-lasting Graves disease. As for the study in general: Graves' patients, diagnosed recently, had received antithyroid drugs under 3 months. General study results and limits: TCR diversity was lower in persistent than newly diagnosed Graves' disease.

Germline V gene sequence: CDR1 MGHRA, CDR2 YSYEKL. The CDR3 consists of 16 residues. Trimming took off 0 bases at V and 0 bases at J, with 12 bases between the two ends. Noted time point: newly diagnosed GD, antithyroid drugs for less than 3 months. TCR sequences were obtained from RNA taken from PBMCs. iRepertoire HTBI primers and Arm-PCR of CDR3 regions built TCR beta libraries. A single record per CDR3 protein comes from TCRdb applying MiXCR to the multiplex PCR reads. The sample lists some 450,000 distinct CDR3 sequences, 16% occurring once. These same records also appear under a second study, on T cells in Graves' hyperthyroidism and ophthalmopathy.

This TCR derives from a woman younger than 45 with Graves disease. Sequencing used peripheral blood mononuclear cells (PBMCs), obtained at new diagnosis, from a patient treated with antithyroid drugs. The rearrangement joins TRBV4-1 to TRBJ2-7, with a possible D match to TRBD2 (7 bases). The CDR3 DNA follows: TGCGCCAGCAGCCAAGATCGAGGGGGGGGCTCCTACGAGCAGTACTTC. Protein product: CASSQDRGGGSYEQYF.